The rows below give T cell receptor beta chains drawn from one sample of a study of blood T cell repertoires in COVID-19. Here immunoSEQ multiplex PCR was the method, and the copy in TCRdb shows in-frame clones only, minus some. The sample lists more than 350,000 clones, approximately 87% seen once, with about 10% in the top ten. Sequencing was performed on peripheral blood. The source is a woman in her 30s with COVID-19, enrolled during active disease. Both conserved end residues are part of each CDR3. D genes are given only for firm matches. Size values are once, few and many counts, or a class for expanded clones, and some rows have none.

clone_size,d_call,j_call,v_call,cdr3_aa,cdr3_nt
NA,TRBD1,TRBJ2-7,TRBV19,CASSSGQGAYEQYF,TGTGCCAGTAGTTCGGGACAGGGGGCATACGAGCAGTACTTC
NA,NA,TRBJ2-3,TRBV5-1,CASSLEPVSRADTQYF,TGCGCCAGCAGCTTAGAACCCGTCTCGAGGGCAGATACGCAGTATTTT
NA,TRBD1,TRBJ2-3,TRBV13,CASSSSTGGTSTDTQYF,TGTGCCAGCAGCTCGTCCACAGGGGGGACTAGCACAGATACGCAGTATTTT
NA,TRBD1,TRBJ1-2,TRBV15,CATSRGGTGDPYGYTF,TGTGCCACCAGCAGAGGGGGGACAGGGGACCCCTATGGCTACACCTTC
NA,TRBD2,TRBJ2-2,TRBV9,CASSAMTSGHTGELFF,TGTGCCAGCAGCGCCATGACTAGCGGGCACACCGGGGAGCTGTTTTTT
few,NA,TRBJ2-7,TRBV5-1,CASSPGTSTYEQYF,TGCGCCAGCAGCCCGGGGACATCTACCTACGAGCAGTACTTC
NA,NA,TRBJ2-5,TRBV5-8,CASSLADSVVETQYF,TGTGCCAGCAGCTTGGCGGACAGTGTGGTCGAGACCCAGTACTTC
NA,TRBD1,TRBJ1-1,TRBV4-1,CASSRGTGASIEAFF,TGCGCCAGCAGCCGGGGGACAGGGGCCTCTATTGAAGCTTTCTTT
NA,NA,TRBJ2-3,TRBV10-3,CATRTEISTDTQYF,TGTGCCACCCGGACAGAGATTAGCACAGATACGCAGTATTTT
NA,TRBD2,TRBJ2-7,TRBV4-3,CASSRETSGGRMSEQYF,TGCGCCAGCAGCCGCGAGACTAGCGGGGGTAGGATGAGCGAGCAGTACTTC
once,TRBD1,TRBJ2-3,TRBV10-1,CASGPGGSTDTQYF,TGCGCCAGCGGGCCAGGGGGTAGCACAGATACGCAGTATTTT
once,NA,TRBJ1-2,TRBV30,CAWSVGGGMYGYTF,TGTGCCTGGAGTGTTGGGGGGGGAATGTATGGCTACACCTTC
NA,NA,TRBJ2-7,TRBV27,CASSLGAPYEQYF,TGTGCCAGCAGTTTAGGGGCCCCCTACGAGCAGTACTTC
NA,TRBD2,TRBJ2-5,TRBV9,CASSVALREGQETQYF,TGTGCCAGCAGCGTAGCTCTGCGGGAGGGCCAAGAGACCCAGTACTTC
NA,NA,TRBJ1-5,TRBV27,CASSFGSPTDSNQPQHF,TGTGCCAGCAGTTTTGGGTCGCCCACAGATAGCAATCAGCCCCAGCATTTT
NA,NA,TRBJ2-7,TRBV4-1,CASSRERQYEQYF,TGCGCCAGCAGCCGAGAGAGACAGTATGAGCAGTACTTC
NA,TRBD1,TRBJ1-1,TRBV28,CASSSGQGGTEAFF,TGTGCCAGCAGTTCCGGACAGGGAGGCACTGAAGCTTTCTTT
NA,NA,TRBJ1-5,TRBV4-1,CASSQREPEGQPQHF,TGCGCCAGCAGCCAACGAGAACCGGAGGGGCAGCCCCAGCATTTT
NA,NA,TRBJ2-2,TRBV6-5,CASSTGSDTGELFF,TGTGCCAGCAGTACAGGGTCCGACACCGGGGAGCTGTTTTTT
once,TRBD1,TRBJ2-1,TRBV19,CASSPGTGGATYNEQFF,TGTGCCAGTAGTCCTGGGACAGGGGGCGCGACCTACAATGAGCAGTTCTTC
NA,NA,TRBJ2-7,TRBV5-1,CASRNPTGVSYEQYF,TGCGCCAGCAGAAACCCGACAGGAGTCTCCTACGAGCAGTACTTC
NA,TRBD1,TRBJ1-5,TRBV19,CASSIVRGGGQPQHF,TGTGCCAGTAGTATAGTGAGAGGGGGCGGTCAGCCCCAGCATTTT
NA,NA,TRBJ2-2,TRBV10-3,CAITGTGELFF,TGTGCCATCACCGGCACCGGGGAGCTGTTTTTT
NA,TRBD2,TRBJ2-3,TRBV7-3,CASSPGLAGVDTQYF,TGTGCCAGCAGCCCGGGACTAGCGGGAGTAGATACGCAGTATTTT
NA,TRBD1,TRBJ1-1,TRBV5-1,CASSLDGQGRGATEAFF,TGCGCCAGCAGCTTGGATGGACAGGGTAGGGGAGCCACTGAAGCTTTCTTT
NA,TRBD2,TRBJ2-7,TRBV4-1,CASSQASGSSSYEQYF,TGCGCCAGCAGCCAAGCTAGCGGGTCGAGCTCCTACGAGCAGTACTTC
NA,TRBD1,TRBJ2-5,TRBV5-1,CASQAGDRGTGETQYF,TGCGCCAGCCAAGCAGGGGACAGGGGGACAGGAGAGACCCAGTACTTC
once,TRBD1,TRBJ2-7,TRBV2,CASSPGQGPYEQYF,TGTGCCAGCAGCCCCGGACAGGGACCCTACGAGCAGTACTTC
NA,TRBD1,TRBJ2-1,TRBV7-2,CASSLAGTGFNNEQFF,TGTGCCAGCAGCTTAGCCGGGACAGGGTTTAACAATGAGCAGTTCTTC
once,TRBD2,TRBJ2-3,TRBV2,CASSRLAGLGDTQYF,TGTGCCAGCAGTAGGTTAGCGGGATTGGGAGATACGCAGTATTTT